Each of the 2 T cell receptor beta chains below was sequenced from the same sample in a study of cytomegalovirus exposure and HLA in healthy donors. This PCR relied on a set of 60 Vbeta primers and 13 Jbeta primers. TCRdb's copy holds only in-frame clones and misses some; the assay was immunoSEQ multiplex PCR. The sample records 100,000 to 150,000 clones, around 86% being singletons. What was sequenced was PBMCs. These TCRs come from a man younger than 35 in good health and CMV-seronegative.

The chain uses TRBV7-2 and TRBJ2-3; 8 nucleotides agree with TRBD2. The CDR3 is made up of 15 amino acids. V was clipped by 6 bases and J by 5 bases; unmatched bases: 10. Germline V gene sequence: CDR1 SGHTA, CDR2 FQGNSA. The CDR3 sequence: CASSPGGGAGDTQYF. CDR3 nucleotide sequence: TGTGCCAGCAGTCCGGGAGGGGGGGCCGGAGATACGCAGTATTTT. Combining the CDR3 with reference TRBV7-2 and TRBJ2-3 gives the whole variable domain GAGVSQSPSNKVTEKGKDVELRCDPISGHTALYWYRQSLGQGLEFLIYFQGNSAPDKSGLPSDRFSAERTGGSVSTLTIQRTQQEDSAVYLCASSPGGGAGDTQYFGPGTRLTVL.

The V and J genes are TRBV18 and TRBJ1-2; a possible D gene is TRBD1 (5 bases). The CDR3 is 15 amino acids. V lost 3 bases and J lost 0, with 11 bases in between. CDR1 and CDR2 (germline): KGHSH, LQKENI. The CDR3 DNA reads as TGTGCCAGCTCACCTACAGGAGAAGCTAACTATGGCTACACCTTC. Protein product: CASSPTGEANYGYTF.